The source of this T cell receptor (beta chain) is a study of blood T cell repertoires in COVID-19. Overall study: Before being deemed recovered, Cohort 3 donors had two negative PCRs, clearance, or symptom resolution. The United States, Italy and Spain were the sources of the acute and convalescent COVID-19 samples.

The CDR3 extends over 18 amino acids. V lost 7 bases, J lost 2 bases, and 24 bases lay in between. Germline CDR1 reads LNHDA; CDR2 reads SQIVND (reference sequence). Participant age was roughly 18 to 90 years, and participants resided in fewer than 25 US areas. Grouping used clinical history reported by participants in a survey and questionnaire. The assay was immunoSEQ multiplex PCR, and TCRdb's table has in-frame clones only and misses some. Here the sample spans roughly 230,000 clones, 80% to 90% being singletons. The sequenced sample was PBMCs or T cells enriched from blood (not recorded which). The clonotype was recovered from a man aged 25 to 40 in a cohort exposed to, infected with or recovered from COVID-19 (not recorded which). V usage is TRBV19 and J usage is TRBJ1-5; the D gene is possibly TRBD1 (5 bases). CDR3 sequence (DNA): TGTGCCAGTAACCCCGCTAAGAAGACTAGGGGAGGCAATCAGCCCCAGCATTTT. It codes for CASNPAKKTRGGNQPQHF.